This T cell receptor (beta chain) emerged from a study of CD8 T cells in ankylosing spondylitis. TCRdb passed the 5' RACE reads through MiXCR, listing each CDR3 protein once. The sample gives a few hundred thousand distinct CDR3 sequences, roughly 25% of which show up once; over 0.55% is in the top ten. Study-wide points: Disease-linked clones proved CD8+ and comparatively uncommon in peripheral blood.

The germline CDR1 and CDR2 sequences are SGHVS and FQNEAQ. V shed 2 bases and J 5 bases; nucleotides not matched to a gene: 10. The CDR3 contains 16 residues. Of note for this clonotype: Its specificity is not known.

This sequence originates from a male donor with ankylosing spondylitis or in good health (not recorded which). The chain couples TRBV7-8 to TRBJ2-5; 8 bases align to TRBD2. Material: blood, either unsorted or a sorted T cell fraction (not recorded which). In DNA, the CDR3 is TGTGCCAGCAGCTTATATCCGGGCGGCGGGGGGGAGACCCAGTACTTC. Translation gives CASSLYPGGGGETQYF.